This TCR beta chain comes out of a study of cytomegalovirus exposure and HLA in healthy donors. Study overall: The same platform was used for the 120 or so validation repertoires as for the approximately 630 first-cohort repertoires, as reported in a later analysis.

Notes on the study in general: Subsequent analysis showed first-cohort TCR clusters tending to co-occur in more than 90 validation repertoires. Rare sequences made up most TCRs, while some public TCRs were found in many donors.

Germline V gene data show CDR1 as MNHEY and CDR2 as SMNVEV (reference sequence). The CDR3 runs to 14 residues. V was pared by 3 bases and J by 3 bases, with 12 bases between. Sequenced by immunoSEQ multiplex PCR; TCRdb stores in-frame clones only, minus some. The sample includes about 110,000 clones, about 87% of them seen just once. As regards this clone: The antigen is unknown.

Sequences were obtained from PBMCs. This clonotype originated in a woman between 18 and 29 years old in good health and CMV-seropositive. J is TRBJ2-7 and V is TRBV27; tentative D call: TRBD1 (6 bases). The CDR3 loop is CASSFQGHLYEQYF. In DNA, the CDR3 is TGTGCCAGCAGTTTCCAGGGACACCTCTACGAGCAGTACTTC.